One and the same sample provided the 26 T cell receptor beta chains below, sequenced in a study of neoadjuvant nivolumab and ipilimumab in lung cancer. Sequenced by immunoSEQ multiplex PCR; TCRdb stores in-frame clones only, minus some. The data show roughly 18,000 clones, with over 80% seen just once and less than 2.5% held by the top ten. The sequencing used peripheral blood, collected before neoadjuvant nivolumab, alone or with ipilimumab. The source is an adult with non-small cell lung cancer.

This clone has only a few counts. The rearrangement joins TRBV5-6 to TRBJ1-1; D gene uncertain. V lost 9 bases and J lost 0, with 12 bases in between. This CDR3 has 13 residues. CDR1 SGHDT and CDR2 YYEEEE come from the germline V gene. CDR3 nucleotides: TGTGCCACCACGCGGAGGGTGAACACTGAAGCTTTCTTT. Translating it yields CATTRRVNTEAFF.

The V and J genes are TRBV6-5 and TRBJ2-2, with D possibly being TRBD2 (7 bases). CDR3 length: 14 amino acids. Looked up from germline, CDR1 is MNHEY and CDR2 is SVGAGI. Trimming removed 6 bases from V and 4 bases from J, with 12 bases in between. The CDR3 reads CASRRGGITGELFF. CDR3 coding DNA: TGTGCCAGCAGAAGGGGGGGAATCACCGGGGAGCTGTTTTTT.

This chain uses TRBV7-9 with TRBJ1-4, with a weak D call TRBD1 (5 bases). V was shortened by 1 base and J by 3 bases, with 9 bases between the two germline ends. This CDR3 contains 15 residues. Germline CDR1 SEHNR, CDR2 FQNEAQ (reference sequence). CDR3 sequence reads: CASSLEGAANEKLFF. The DNA for the CDR3 is TGTGCCAGCAGCTTAGAAGGGGCTGCTAATGAAAAACTGTTTTTT.

The chain joins TRBV11-3 to TRBJ2-2; unclear D gene. The CDR3 is made up of 16 amino acids. Germline CDR1 and CDR2: SGHNT and YENEEA. V lost 4 bases and J 5 bases, leaving 17 bases between the germline ends. In DNA, the CDR3 is TGTGCCAGCAGCTCGGGCTCCACCGCTGGGACCGGGGAGCTGTTTTTT. This encodes CASSSGSTAGTGELFF. Complete variable domain (other parts from reference TRBV11-3 and TRBJ2-2): EAGVVQSPRYKIIEKKQPVAFWCNPISGHNTLYWYLQNLGQGPELLIRYENEEAVDDSQLPKDRFSAERLKGVDSTLKIQPAELGDSAVYLCASSSGSTAGTGELFFGEGSRLTVL.

The chain has TRBV7-2 and TRBJ2-2; 10 bases line up with TRBD2. In germline, CDR1 is SGHTA, CDR2 FQGNSA. This CDR3 region has 17 residues. After removal of 5 bases from V and 3 bases from J, the junction contained 9 bases not matched to a gene. In DNA, the CDR3 is TGTGCCAGCAGCCAAACTCCTAGCGGGAGACACACCGGGGAGCTGTTTTTT. Protein sequence: CASSQTPSGRHTGELFF.

This clone was seen just once. The rearrangement links TRBV5-1 to TRBJ1-2, with D possibly TRBD1 on 5 matching bases. Germline assignment: CDR1 SGHRS and CDR2 YFSETQ. CDR3 size: 17 residues. With 0 bases removed from V and 3 bases from J, the gap between germline ends came to 18 bases. The CDR3 here is CASSLDLGAKSDYGYTF. For the CDR3, the DNA is TGCGCCAGCAGCTTGGATCTAGGGGCTAAGTCTGACTATGGCTACACCTTC. Drawing the rest from reference TRBV5-1 and TRBJ1-2, the complete variable domain is KAGVTQTPRYLIKTRGQQVTLSCSPISGHRSVSWYQQTPGQGLQFLFEYFSETQRNKGNFPGRFSGRQFSNSRSEMNVSTLELGDSALYLCASSLDLGAKSDYGYTFGSGTRLTVV.

In DNA form, the CDR3 reads TGTGCCAGCAGTAGGACAGAGAGCAATCAGCCCCAGCATTTT. Protein: CASSRTESNQPQHF. V is TRBV6-6 and J is TRBJ1-5, with D possibly matching TRBD1 (6 bases). The CDR3 has 14 amino acids. V lost 5 bases to trimming and J lost 1 base, with 9 bases between them. Germline loops: CDR1 MNHNY, CDR2 SVGAGI (reference sequence).

The gene calls are TRBV30 and TRBJ1-5; tentatively, D is TRBD1 (6 bases). Per germline, CDR1 GTSNPN and CDR2 SVGIG (reference sequence). The CDR3 contains 15 residues. V was shortened by 0 bases and J by 3 bases, with 12 bases between the two germline ends. CDR3 in DNA: TGTGCCTGGAGTGTATCGGGGGCCTCCAATCAGCCCCAGCATTTT. As protein: CAWSVSGASNQPQHF.

This sequence joins TRBV5-4 and TRBJ2-7, with 14 bases matching TRBD2. CDR1 and CDR2 (germline): SGHNT, YYREEE (reference sequence). V gave up 0 bases and J gave up 3 bases; unmatched junction bases: 5. This CDR3 is built from 17 residues. Here the CDR3 reads CASSLGLAGGPGYEQYF. The CDR3 DNA follows: TGTGCCAGCAGCTTGGGACTAGCGGGAGGGCCGGGCTACGAGCAGTACTTC. Full variable domain (missing parts from reference TRBV5-4 and TRBJ2-7): ETGVTQSPTHLIKTRGQQVTLRCSSQSGHNTVSWYQQALGQGPQFIFQYYREEENGRGNFPPRFSGLQFPNYSSELNVNALELDDSALYLCASSLGLAGGPGYEQYFGPGTRLTVT.

This clone occurred once. The V gene is TRBV5-1, the J gene TRBJ2-5; weak D call: TRBD2 (5 bases). CDR3 length: 14 amino acids. V was shortened by 6 bases and J by 5 bases, with 17 bases between the two germline ends. CDR1 SGHRS and CDR2 YFSETQ come from the germline V gene. CDR3 region: CASKPGPSGETQYF. For the CDR3, the DNA is TGCGCCAGCAAGCCGGGCCCGTCGGGGGAGACCCAGTACTTC.

This clone was seen only once. V is TRBV2 and J is TRBJ1-1; D gene unclear. Trimming cost V 1 base and J 0 bases, with 6 bases left between them. Germline loops: CDR1 SNHLY, CDR2 FYNNEI. The CDR3 runs 14 residues. CDR3 bases: TGTGCCAGCAGTGAAGTCTTCATGAACACTGAAGCTTTCTTT. Translating it yields CASSEVFMNTEAFF.

The chain carries TRBV11-1 and TRBJ2-7, with TRBD2 matching 9 bases. V trimming: 2 bases; J trimming: 4 bases; junction bases outside the gene matches: 6. The CDR3 runs to 15 residues. Per germline, CDR1 SGHAT and CDR2 FQDESV (reference sequence). The CDR3 DNA follows: TGTGCCAGCAGCTTAATCGCGGGAGGGCTTTACGAGCAGTACTTC. Residues: CASSLIAGGLYEQYF.

The J gene is TRBJ1-3, the V gene TRBV29-1; D is ambiguous. The CDR3 contains 13 residues. Germline V gene lookup returns CDR1 SQVTM and CDR2 ANQGSEA. The V end lost 3 bases, the J end lost 4 bases, and 10 bases lay between the germline ends. Here the CDR3 DNA reads TGCAGCGTTGAGCTGGGAGACGGAAACACCATATATTTT. Its protein product is CSVELGDGNTIYF.

This chain links TRBV5-5 with TRBJ2-7; TRBD1 might be the D (6 bases). From germline, CDR1 is SGHKS and CDR2 YYEKEE (reference sequence). CDR3 length: 16 residues. V lost 4 bases and J 3 bases, leaving 20 bases between the germline ends. CDR3 loop: CASSPGHSTGNYEQYF. Written as DNA, the CDR3 is TGTGCCAGCAGCCCCGGACACTCAACAGGGAACTACGAGCAGTACTTC.

The chain links TRBV30 to TRBJ1-1; D remains unclear. This CDR3 has 14 residues. Germline CDR1 GTSNPN, CDR2 SVGIG (reference sequence). V was clipped by 0 bases and J by 2 bases, with 10 bases between them. CDR3 nucleotide sequence: TGTGCCTGGAGTGTAAAGTGGGGAAACACTGAAGCTTTCTTT. This translates into CAWSVKWGNTEAFF.

The V gene is TRBV7-8, the J gene TRBJ2-1; the match to TRBD2 covers 11 bases. This CDR3 is 16 amino acids long. Trimming cost V 0 bases and J 10 bases; bases outside gene matches: 8. Per germline, CDR1 SGHVS and CDR2 FQNEAQ. CDR3 DNA sequence: TGTGCCAGCAGCTTAGCGGGACTAGCGGATCGAGGAGAGCAGTTCTTC. Translated, it gives CASSLAGLADRGEQFF.

V usage is TRBV7-2 and J usage is TRBJ1-3, with 9 bases fitting TRBD1. Looked up from germline, CDR1 is SGHTA and CDR2 is FQGNSA. After removal of 1 base from V and 0 bases from J, the junction contained 4 bases not matched to a gene. The CDR3 is 17 amino acids. This CDR3 is CASSLGGQGISGNTIYF. The CDR3 coding sequence is TGTGCCAGCAGCTTAGGGGGACAGGGCATCTCTGGAAACACCATATATTTT.

This clone was observed once. Here the CDR3 reads CASSYSTGGYEQFF. CDR3 bases: TGTGCCAGCAGTTACTCGACAGGGGGTTATGAGCAGTTCTTC. The chain links TRBV6-5 to TRBJ2-1; 9 bases agree with TRBD1. Germline CDR1 MNHEY, CDR2 SVGAGI. The CDR3 extends over 14 amino acids. Trimming at V came to 0 bases and at J to 8 bases, leaving 2 bases not matched to a gene.

The chain is built from TRBV11-3 and TRBJ2-5; TRBD1 is a possible D gene (6 bases). This CDR3 comprises 13 residues. Trimming took off 4 bases at V and 9 bases at J, with 15 bases between the two ends. Germline CDR1 SGHNT, CDR2 YENEEA. The CDR3 loop reads CASSSRGASAQYF. CDR3 nucleotides: TGTGCCAGCAGCTCCAGGGGCGCGTCGGCCCAGTACTTC.

The V and J genes are TRBV19 and TRBJ2-3, with D uncertain. CDR3 length: 12 amino acids. Germline V gives CDR1 LNHDA, CDR2 SQIVND (reference sequence). The germline V and J ends were trimmed by 2 bases and 0 bases, with 0 bases remaining between them. Here the CDR3 reads CASSISTDTQYF. The CDR3 DNA follows: TGTGCCAGTAGTATAAGCACAGATACGCAGTATTTT.

The V call is TRBV18, the J call TRBJ2-5, with D perhaps matching TRBD1 or TRBD2 (6 bases each). The CDR3 totals 18 residues. Germline V gene data show CDR1 as KGHSH and CDR2 as LQKENI. V shed 3 bases and J shed 5 bases, with 25 bases lying between them. CDR3 nucleotide sequence: TGTGCCAGCTCACCGATGGGGGGCTCGGCTCCCAACAGTGAGACCCAGTACTTC. Protein sequence: CASSPMGGSAPNSETQYF.

This chain links TRBV18 with TRBJ1-5; 9 positions match TRBD1. The germline V gene encodes CDR1 KGHSH and CDR2 LQKENI. The CDR3 length is 15 residues. V gave up 2 bases and J gave up 4 bases; unmatched junction bases: 3. CDR3 nucleotide sequence: TGTGCCAGCTCACCAGGGACAGGGCCGAATCAGCCCCAGCATTTT. This translates into CASSPGTGPNQPQHF. The entire variable domain, with the rest obtained from reference TRBV18 and TRBJ1-5, is as follows: NAGVMQNPRHLVRRRGQEARLRCSPMKGHSHVYWYRQLPEEGLKFMVYLQKENIIDESGMPKERFSAEFPKEGPSILRIQQVVRGDSAAYFCASSPGTGPNQPQHFGDGTRLSIL.

The J gene is TRBJ2-7, the V gene TRBV5-1; 16 bases line up with TRBD2. Germline CDR1 SGHRS, CDR2 YFSETQ. The V segment lost 3 bases and the J segment 4 bases; nucleotides outside the gene matches: 13. The CDR3 runs 19 residues. The CDR3 nucleotides read TGCGCCAGCAGCTGGACTTTTACAGGGGGACTAGCGGGAGGGTACGAGCAGTACTTC. It translates to CASSWTFTGGLAGGYEQYF.

The chain is built from TRBV7-9 and TRBJ2-5; 10 bases match TRBD1. The V segment lost 5 bases and the J segment 1 base; nucleotides outside the gene matches: 7. Germline lookup yields CDR1 SEHNR and CDR2 FQNEAQ (reference sequence). This CDR3 is 16 amino acids long. CDR3 amino acids: CASSPGQGLVQETQYF. The CDR3 coding sequence is TGTGCCAGCAGCCCGGGACAGGGGCTTGTCCAAGAGACCCAGTACTTC.

This sequence joins TRBV7-9 and TRBJ2-1, with D tentatively TRBD1 or TRBD2 (5 bases each). This CDR3 is built from 14 residues. CDR1 and CDR2 from the germline V gene are SEHNR and FQNEAQ (reference sequence). Between the trimmed V and J ends, which lost 1 base and 9 bases, there was a span of 13 bases. The CDR3 region is CASSLVLGRGEQFF. The CDR3 DNA reads as TGTGCCAGCAGCTTAGTACTAGGTAGGGGTGAGCAGTTCTTC.

V gene TRBV5-4 combines with J gene TRBJ2-3; TRBD1 is a possible D gene (6 bases). The germline V gene encodes CDR1 SGHNT and CDR2 YYREEE (reference sequence). The CDR3 totals 17 residues. Deletions cut 0 bases from V and 0 bases from J, with 14 bases between. The CDR3 bases are TGTGCCAGCAGCTTGGACAGGGCCCCACTTAGCACAGATACGCAGTATTTT. It encodes CASSLDRAPLSTDTQYF.